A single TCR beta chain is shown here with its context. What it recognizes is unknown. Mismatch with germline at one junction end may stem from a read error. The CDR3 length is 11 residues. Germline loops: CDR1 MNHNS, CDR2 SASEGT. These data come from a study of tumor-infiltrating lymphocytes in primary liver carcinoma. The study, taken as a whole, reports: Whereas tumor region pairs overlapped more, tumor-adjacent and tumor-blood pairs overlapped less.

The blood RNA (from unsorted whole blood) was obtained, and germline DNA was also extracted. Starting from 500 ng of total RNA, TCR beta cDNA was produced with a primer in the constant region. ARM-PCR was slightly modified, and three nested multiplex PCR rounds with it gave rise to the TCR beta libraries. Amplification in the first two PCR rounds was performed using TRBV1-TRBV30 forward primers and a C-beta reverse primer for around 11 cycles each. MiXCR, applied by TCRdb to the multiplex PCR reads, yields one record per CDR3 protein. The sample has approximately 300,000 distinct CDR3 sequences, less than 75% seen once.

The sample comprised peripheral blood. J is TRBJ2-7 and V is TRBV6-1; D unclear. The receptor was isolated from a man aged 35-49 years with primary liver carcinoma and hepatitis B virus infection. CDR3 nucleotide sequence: TGTGCCAGCAATGAATCCTACGAGCAGTACTTC. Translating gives CASNESYEQYF.